The 24 T cell receptor beta chains in this list originate from one sample, sequenced in a study of OX40 agonist ivuxolimab in advanced cancers. The method was immunoSEQ multiplex PCR; TCRdb's version includes in-frame clones alone and lacks a portion of them. The profile shows roughly 72,000 clones, 94% of them singletons. Sequencing used CD4+ or CD8+ T cells sorted from blood, obtained in a trial of the OX40 agonist ivuxolimab. These receptors came from an adult with an advanced solid tumor such as melanoma, head and neck, liver or kidney cancer.

This chain joins TRBV27 and TRBJ1-1, with 7 bases fitting TRBD1. In germline, CDR1 is MNHEY, CDR2 SMNVEV (reference sequence). J gave up 2 bases and V 3 bases, and 6 bases lay outside the gene matches. The CDR3 spans 15 residues. The CDR3 loop reads CASSFSGGPNTEAFF. The DNA for the CDR3 is TGTGCCAGCAGTTTTTCAGGGGGGCCTAACACTGAAGCTTTCTTT.

This chain joins TRBV10-3 and TRBJ1-4; TRBD1 might be the D (5 bases). Germline CDR1 is ENHRY and CDR2 is SYGVKD. The V and J ends lost 4 bases and 4 bases respectively, with 13 bases between them. The CDR3 has 15 amino acids. The chain's CDR3 is CAISGGGSLNEKLFF. CDR3 coding DNA: TGTGCCATCAGTGGGGGGGGTTCCCTTAATGAAAAACTGTTTTTT.

The chain couples TRBV4-3 to TRBJ1-6; 7 bases map to TRBD1. In germline, CDR1 is LGHNA, CDR2 YSLEER. CDR3 size: 15 residues. Trimming removed 0 bases from V and 6 bases from J; junction bases left unmatched: 2. CDR3 DNA sequence: TGCGCCAGCAGCCAAGAGTGGACAGGTAATTCACCCCTCCACTTT. It is translated as CASSQEWTGNSPLHF.

V gene TRBV28 combines with J gene TRBJ1-2; D perhaps matches TRBD1 (6 bases). V dropped 4 bases and J dropped 3 bases, with 12 bases sitting between them. CDR3 length: 14 amino acids. Germline loops: CDR1 MDHEN, CDR2 SYDVKM. The CDR3 bases are TGTGCCAGCAGTTCCTACAGGGTTGACTATGGCTACACCTTC. This translates into CASSSYRVDYGYTF.

The chain couples TRBV19 to TRBJ2-7; D tentatively fits TRBD1 or TRBD2 (5 bases each). The germline gives CDR1 LNHDA, CDR2 SQIVND (reference sequence). The CDR3 has 14 residues. V was clipped by 3 bases and J by 2 bases, with 11 bases between them. CDR3 sequence: CASSMGPGTYEQYF. In DNA form, the CDR3 reads TGTGCCAGTAGTATGGGACCGGGAACCTACGAGCAGTACTTC.

The rearrangement joins TRBV10-2 to TRBJ2-7, with TRBD1 matching over 9 bases. The V segment lost 6 bases and the J segment 1 base; nucleotides outside the gene matches: 4. The CDR3 is 14 residues long. Per the germline V gene, CDR1 is WSHSY and CDR2 is SAAADI. CDR3 DNA: TGCGCCAGCAGGCAAGACAGGGGGTCCTACGAGCAGTACTTC. This sequence encodes CASRQDRGSYEQYF.

The chain couples TRBV4-3 to TRBJ1-2, with a tentative D call TRBD1 (5 bases). Trimming shortened V by 0 bases and J by 5 bases, and 7 bases separated the two germline ends. The CDR3 has 13 amino acids. Germline V gives CDR1 LGHNA, CDR2 YSLEER. CDR3 bases: TGCGCCAGCAGCCAAGATCGGGGGTATGGCTACACCTTC. Amino acids: CASSQDRGYGYTF.

The chain is built from TRBV27 and TRBJ2-7, with D maybe TRBD1 (5 bases). From germline, CDR1 is MNHEY and CDR2 SMNVEV (reference sequence). V lost 6 bases, J lost 2 bases, and 11 bases lay in between. There are 13 residues in the CDR3. The CDR3 bases are TGTGCCAGCAGACTGACAGCCACCTACGAGCAGTACTTC. Translated, it gives CASRLTATYEQYF.

This rearrangement joins TRBV7-9 to TRBJ2-7; possible D gene TRBD2, 6 bases. V lost 5 bases to trimming and J lost 3 bases, with 11 bases between them. The germline gives CDR1 SEHNR, CDR2 FQNEAQ (reference sequence). CDR3 size: 13 residues. The CDR3 DNA reads TGTGCCAGCAGCCCTAGGGGAGGCTACGAGCAGTACTTC. It is translated as CASSPRGGYEQYF. The full variable domain, completed using reference TRBV7-9 and TRBJ2-7, is DTGVSQNPRHKITKRGQNVTFRCDPISEHNRLYWYRQTLGQGPEFLTYFQNEAQLEKSRLLSDRFSAERPKGSFSTLEIQRTEQGDSAMYLCASSPRGGYEQYFGPGTRLTVT.

V is TRBV7-9 and J is TRBJ2-3; D is perhaps TRBD2 (5 bases). Trimming took off 5 bases at V and 2 bases at J, with 11 bases between the two ends. The CDR3 covers 14 residues. Germline V CDR1 and CDR2: SEHNR, FQNEAQ (reference sequence). The CDR3 reads CASSVASTTDTQYF. Here the CDR3 DNA reads TGTGCCAGCAGCGTTGCTAGCACCACAGATACGCAGTATTTT.

The chain recombines TRBV7-9 with TRBJ2-7, with D hard to call. The CDR3 covers 13 residues. Trimming cost V 0 bases and J 6 bases, with 9 bases left between them. Germline CDR1 and CDR2: SEHNR and FQNEAQ (reference sequence). CDR3 sequence (DNA): TGTGCCAGCAGCTTAGCGCACCGGGCCGAGCAGTACTTC. As protein: CASSLAHRAEQYF.

The CDR3 protein is CATSRADKNQPQHF. DNA of the CDR3: TGTGCCACCAGCAGAGCCGACAAAAATCAGCCCCAGCATTTT. The V gene is TRBV15, the J gene TRBJ1-5; D gene ambiguous. CDR1 LNHNV and CDR2 YYDKDF come from the germline V gene (reference sequence). Trimming removed 1 base at V and 4 bases at J, with 8 bases between. The CDR3 contains 14 residues.

J is TRBJ2-1 and V is TRBV25-1; D might be TRBD1 or TRBD2, each matching 6 bases. V was trimmed by 5 bases and J by 12 bases, leaving 26 bases between them. CDR3 size: 16 residues. CDR1 is MGHDK, CDR2 SYGVNS, per germline. The CDR3 protein is CASSQSVTESEGGQFF. In DNA, the CDR3 is TGTGCCAGCAGTCAATCGGTCACCGAATCGGAGGGGGGGCAGTTCTTC.

This rearrangement joins TRBV7-6 to TRBJ2-7, with TRBD1 matching 9 bases. The CDR3 runs to 14 residues. V lost 1 base and J lost 6; bases outside the gene matches: 4. Germline lookup yields CDR1 SGHVS and CDR2 FNYEAQ. The CDR3 loop reads CASSLGQGDGEQYF. The CDR3 coding sequence is TGTGCCAGCAGCTTAGGACAGGGGGACGGCGAGCAGTACTTC.

This clone occurred once. The chain carries TRBV27 and TRBJ2-7; D possibly corresponds to TRBD1 (5 bases). The V end lost 4 bases, the J end lost 1 base, and 14 bases lay between the germline ends. The V gene's germline CDR1 is MNHEY and CDR2 SMNVEV (reference sequence). This CDR3 spans 15 amino acids. The CDR3 sequence: CASSYEARESYEQYF. In DNA, the CDR3 is TGTGCCAGCAGTTACGAAGCCAGGGAATCCTACGAGCAGTACTTC.

This rearrangement joins TRBV4-1 to TRBJ1-1; D call uncertain. CDR3 length: 16 residues. In germline, CDR1 is MGHRA, CDR2 YSYEKL. Trimming pared 4 bases from V and 1 base from J, leaving 16 bases between. Written as DNA, the CDR3 is TGCGCCAGCAGCCTCAATGTTGGGGTAACGAACACTGAAGCTTTCTTT. The encoded protein is CASSLNVGVTNTEAFF.

This sequence joins TRBV4-3 and TRBJ2-2; the D call may be TRBD1 or TRBD2 (7 bases each). The ends were cut back, 0 bases at V and 6 bases at J, with 11 bases in the middle. From germline, CDR1 is LGHNA and CDR2 YSLEER. CDR3 length: 15 amino acids. The CDR3 DNA reads TGCGCCAGCAGCCAAGATCCAGGGGGGGCCGGGGAGCTGTTTTTT. Translation: CASSQDPGGAGELFF.

In its sample, this clone was seen once. This rearrangement joins TRBV5-5 to TRBJ1-2; 8 bases are a match to TRBD1. This CDR3 has 16 residues. Trimming cost V 6 bases and J 1 base; bases outside gene matches: 11. The germline gives CDR1 SGHKS, CDR2 YYEKEE (reference sequence). The CDR3 DNA follows: TGTGCCAGCACCCTACTTGACAGGGGTGATAACTATGGCTACACCTTC. It specifies CASTLLDRGDNYGYTF. Full variable domain (missing parts from reference TRBV5-5 and TRBJ1-2): DAGVTQSPTHLIKTRGQQVTLRCSPISGHKSVSWYQQVLGQGPQFIFQYYEKEERGRGNFPDRFSARQFPNYSSELNVNALLLGDSALYLCASTLLDRGDNYGYTFGSGTRLTVV.

The chain uses TRBV7-2 and TRBJ2-7; D perhaps matches TRBD2 (6 bases). In germline, CDR1 is SGHTA, CDR2 FQGNSA. The CDR3 consists of 13 residues. V dropped 4 bases and J dropped 4 bases, with 11 bases sitting between them. The CDR3 spells CASSSRREYEQYF. DNA of the CDR3: TGTGCCAGCAGCTCTCGGAGGGAGTACGAGCAGTACTTC.

The chain couples TRBV27 to TRBJ2-7; the D call may be TRBD1 or TRBD2 (6 bases each). CDR1 and CDR2 (germline): MNHEY, SMNVEV (reference sequence). The CDR3 length is 14 residues. V was trimmed by 0 bases and J by 5 bases, leaving 11 bases between them. CDR3 loop: CASSLSQGGDEQYF. The CDR3 DNA sequence: TGTGCCAGCAGTTTATCACAGGGAGGAGACGAGCAGTACTTC.

The chain combines TRBV28 with TRBJ1-1, with D maybe TRBD1 (5 bases). Germline V gene sequence: CDR1 MDHEN, CDR2 SYDVKM. The V end was cut by 3 bases, the J end by 3 bases, with 11 bases between. CDR3 length equals 14 residues. The CDR3 nucleotides are TGTGCCAGCAGTTTGGCAGGGCTCTACACTGAAGCTTTCTTT. It yields the protein CASSLAGLYTEAFF.

J is TRBJ1-1 and V is TRBV27, with D unclear. The germline gives CDR1 MNHEY, CDR2 SMNVEV (reference sequence). This CDR3 spans 13 amino acids. Trimming shortened V by 7 bases and J by 5 bases, and 14 bases separated the two germline ends. Written as DNA, the CDR3 is TGTGCCAGCACAGGTGGAACTTGGACTGAAGCTTTCTTT. Translation gives CASTGGTWTEAFF.

The V gene is TRBV27, the J gene TRBJ1-2, with D unresolved. Trimming pared 3 bases from V and 3 bases from J, leaving 8 bases between. The CDR3 is 13 residues long. CDR1 MNHEY and CDR2 SMNVEV come from the germline V gene (reference sequence). In nucleotides, the CDR3 is TGTGCCAGCAGTTTCCGGACCCACTATGGCTACACCTTC. Encoded protein: CASSFRTHYGYTF.

V and J are TRBV7-8 and TRBJ1-5; D unresolved. The CDR3 extends over 14 amino acids. Per the germline V gene, CDR1 is SGHVS and CDR2 is FQNEAQ. Trimming removed 1 base at V and 3 bases at J, with 7 bases between. The CDR3 protein is CASSLGTFNQPQHF. In DNA form, the CDR3 reads TGTGCCAGCAGCTTAGGGACGTTCAATCAGCCCCAGCATTTT.